Reported below is one TCR beta chain. A single count supports this clone. This receptor's antigen is unknown. No base quality values were provided; no much bigger clone lies one nucleotide off. The data were obtained in a study of graft-versus-host responses after intestinal transplantation (dated by TCRdb to the early 2020s). Concerning the study at large: Recipients received multivisceral, liver-intestinal, or isolated intestinal transplants. Every recipient was given anti-thymocyte globulin induction, followed by roughly 3 years of maintenance tacrolimus and steroids. Bulk TCR-beta CDR3 sequencing was used to track graft-versus-host and host-versus-graft alloreactive T cell clones in the graft, circulation and bone marrow after intestinal transplantation. Alloreactive clones were identified by sequencing pre-transplant mixed lymphocyte reaction products and comparing these products with unstimulated pre-transplant donor and recipient T cells. Of the 20 to 30 intestinal transplant recipients enrolled in the cohort, one of whom was a retransplant, a few patients without pretransplant specimens were excluded. Donor T cell macrochimerism was defined as a peak of at least 4% donor T cells among recipient peripheral blood mononuclear cells. Rather than going through the commercial service, samples from a few later patients were sequenced in-house on an Illumina MiSeq and processed with MiXCR. The research as a whole found: GvH clones were found in recipient bone marrow, and some of the GvH clones appeared earlier in ileal mucosa or blood, which is consistent with an intestinal mucosal origin. In patients with donor T cell macrochimerism, the allografts had high GvH to HvG T cell clonal ratios. The conclusions were limited by the relatively low number and heterogeneity of the intestinal transplant patients. Early after transplant, peak levels of circulating GvH clones were found to be associated with declines in HvG clones.

CDR3 length: 15 amino acids, cysteine to phenylalanine. Only CDR3 DNA remains: 45 bases, in frame from the first base. V and J are truncated by 1 base and 0 bases respectively, leaving an intervening sequence of 5 bases. Taken from the germline V gene, the CDR1 and CDR2 loops are SGHRS and YFSETQ. The sample's time point label is to be understood as: cells obtained before transplantation from donor or recipient. CD3+CD4+ and CD3+CD8+ populations were FACS-sorted from unstimulated pre-transplant donor and recipient cells taken from spleen or lymph nodes. Libraries were built with the immunoSEQ multiplex PCR assay. In most patients, genomic DNA was isolated using the Qiagen DNeasy Blood and Tissue Kit and sent frozen to Adaptive Biotechnologies for TCR sequencing. For most patients, genomic DNA was subjected to high-throughput TCR-beta CDR3 sequencing by Adaptive Biotechnologies. In the original analysis: TCR sequencing data were retrieved from Adaptive's ImmunoSEQ software for around 18 patients, whereas a few other patients were processed with MiXCR and VDJtools. CD4 versus CD8 sorting errors were corrected by removing sequences found in both subsets at a frequency ratio below 5:1. CDR3 nucleotide sequences shared between donor and recipient were removed because the origin of such sequences could not be assigned. To be classed as alloreactive, a clone needed at least 2-fold expansion over unstimulated cells and a minimum CFSE-low frequency of 0.002% (template counts) or 0.001% (read counts). Clones detected in sequenced pre-transplant spleen, lymph node, or MLR CFSE-low populations of the donor or recipient were defined as mappable. The cumulative frequency of alloreactive clones was calculated as a percentage of all sequences, weighted by copy number. This is the immuneACCESS table as TCRdb keeps it, with only in-frame sequences that have V and J called. A part of the clones is gone; compared with another copy, unresolved V genes explain less than half, and the rest is unexplained. That table gives V, J and clone size, and the DNA gave D and trimming. For this sample there are some 140,000 clones; 90% to 95% appear just once. The leading ten clones occupy over 0.15% of the sample.

The clonotype originates from a human donor who received an intestinal transplant. Here the chain combines TRBV5-1 and TRBJ1-6; no D gene is confidently identified. The sample in question was unstimulated CD4+ T cells sorted from spleen or lymph node cells, obtained before intestinal transplant. Read as DNA, the sequence is TGCGCCAGCAGCTTGATCCGCTCCTATAATTCACCCCTCCACTTT. The translation is CASSLIRSYNSPLHF.